A selection of T cell receptor beta chains follows, all from one sample in a study of shared clonotypes between healthy human individuals. Clones were read by immunoSEQ multiplex PCR, and TCRdb kept only the in-frame ones, dropping some. The table includes 2.3 million or so clones, approximately 93% detected once. The specimen sequenced was naive CD4+ T cells from PBMCs. These receptors all stem from a man aged 18 to 29 in good health. Some clones in this sample may be carry-over from other donors' samples. CDR3s include the opening cysteine and the closing phenylalanine or tryptophan. D genes are given only for firm matches. Expanded clones are given a class, and other clones once, few, many or no size at all.

abundance: .; v_gene: TRBV20-1; len: 10; d_gene: .; j_gene: TRBJ2-3; CDR3aa: CSAARETQYF; CDR3nt: TGCAGTGCCGCCAGGGAAACGCAGTATTTT
abundance: .; v_gene: TRBV5-4; len: 13; d_gene: .; j_gene: TRBJ1-1; CDR3aa: CASTDAGNTEAFF; CDR3nt: TGTGCCAGCACCGATGCGGGGAACACTGAAGCTTTCTTT
abundance: .; v_gene: TRBV7-7; len: 15; d_gene: TRBD2; j_gene: TRBJ2-1; CDR3aa: CASSLGTSGNNEQFF; CDR3nt: TGTGCCAGCAGCTTAGGGACTAGCGGGAACAATGAGCAGTTCTTC
abundance: .; v_gene: TRBV7-2; len: 16; d_gene: .; j_gene: TRBJ2-7; CDR3aa: CASSRSIGALFDEQYF; CDR3nt: TGTGCCAGCAGCCGGTCCATCGGGGCCCTCTTCGACGAGCAGTACTTC
abundance: .; v_gene: TRBV2; len: 16; d_gene: .; j_gene: TRBJ2-2; CDR3aa: CASILTPWGNTGELFF; CDR3nt: TGTGCCAGCATTCTCACGCCCTGGGGGAACACCGGGGAGCTGTTTTTT
abundance: .; v_gene: TRBV6-5; len: 13; d_gene: .; j_gene: TRBJ1-2; CDR3aa: CASSYTRAYGYTF; CDR3nt: TGTGCCAGCAGTTATACCAGGGCTTATGGCTACACCTTC
abundance: .; v_gene: TRBV27; len: 17; d_gene: .; j_gene: TRBJ2-3; CDR3aa: CASSWGRGGASTDTQYF; CDR3nt: TGTGCCAGCAGTTGGGGACGTGGTGGGGCCAGCACAGATACGCAGTATTTT
abundance: .; v_gene: TRBV28; len: 16; d_gene: .; j_gene: TRBJ1-1; CDR3aa: CASSLRLLRLNTEAFF; CDR3nt: TGTGCCAGCAGTTTAAGACTCCTGCGGTTGAACACTGAAGCTTTCTTT
abundance: .; v_gene: TRBV30; len: 16; d_gene: .; j_gene: TRBJ1-1; CDR3aa: CAWSVGKGSTGTEAFF; CDR3nt: TGTGCCTGGAGTGTAGGAAAAGGGAGCACCGGCACTGAAGCTTTCTTT
abundance: few; v_gene: TRBV5-1; len: 15; d_gene: .; j_gene: TRBJ2-2; CDR3aa: CASSLALGETGELFF; CDR3nt: TGCGCCAGCAGCTTGGCGCTAGGGGAGACCGGGGAGCTGTTTTTT
abundance: .; v_gene: TRBV30; len: 18; d_gene: .; j_gene: TRBJ1-3; CDR3aa: CAWSVPRPGLKGGNTIYF; CDR3nt: TGTGCCTGGAGTGTTCCTAGACCGGGACTCAAAGGTGGAAACACCATATATTTT
abundance: once; v_gene: TRBV9; len: 14; d_gene: .; j_gene: TRBJ2-2; CDR3aa: CASSVATVGGELFF; CDR3nt: TGTGCCAGCAGCGTGGCCACCGTGGGGGGGGAGCTGTTTTTT
abundance: .; v_gene: TRBV28; len: 14; d_gene: .; j_gene: TRBJ1-1; CDR3aa: CASSLPGQPQRAFF; CDR3nt: TGTGCCAGCAGTTTACCCGGACAGCCCCAAAGGGCTTTCTTT
abundance: .; v_gene: TRBV27; len: 14; d_gene: .; j_gene: TRBJ1-1; CDR3aa: CASSSGSLNAEAFF; CDR3nt: TGTGCCAGCAGCTCAGGGAGCTTGAACGCTGAAGCTTTCTTT
abundance: once; v_gene: TRBV11-1; len: 16; d_gene: TRBD2; j_gene: TRBJ2-1; CDR3aa: CASSPGVSGRYNEQFF; CDR3nt: TGTGCCAGCAGCCCGGGGGTAAGCGGGAGATACAATGAGCAGTTCTTC
abundance: .; v_gene: TRBV4-2; len: 16; d_gene: .; j_gene: TRBJ2-1; CDR3aa: CASSQSGGESYNEQFF; CDR3nt: TGTGCCAGCAGCCAATCCGGGGGAGAGTCCTACAATGAGCAGTTCTTC
abundance: .; v_gene: TRBV2; len: 14; d_gene: .; j_gene: TRBJ1-1; CDR3aa: CASSTGVGNTEAFF; CDR3nt: TGTGCCAGCAGTACGGGGGTCGGGAACACTGAAGCTTTCTTT
abundance: .; v_gene: TRBV11-3; len: 13; d_gene: .; j_gene: TRBJ2-1; CDR3aa: CASSSRPGAGTVF; CDR3nt: TGTGCCAGCAGCTCCAGACCCGGGGCCGGAACGGTCTTC
abundance: .; v_gene: TRBV19; len: 13; d_gene: TRBD1; j_gene: TRBJ1-2; CDR3aa: CASQGARDYGYTF; CDR3nt: TGTGCCAGTCAGGGGGCGCGGGACTATGGCTACACCTTC
abundance: .; v_gene: TRBV6-5; len: 11; d_gene: .; j_gene: TRBJ2-7; CDR3aa: CASSELGEQYF; CDR3nt: TGTGCCAGCAGTGAACTGGGTGAGCAGTACTTC
abundance: .; v_gene: TRBV18; len: 17; d_gene: .; j_gene: TRBJ1-3; CDR3aa: CASSPLVDRNSGNTIYF; CDR3nt: TGTGCCAGCTCACCCCTGGTGGACCGAAACTCTGGAAACACCATATATTTT
abundance: .; v_gene: TRBV6-5; len: 14; d_gene: .; j_gene: TRBJ2-7; CDR3aa: CASSYSIEGGEQYF; CDR3nt: TGTGCCAGCAGTTACTCGATAGAGGGCGGGGAGCAGTACTTC
abundance: .; v_gene: TRBV25-1; len: 12; d_gene: .; j_gene: TRBJ2-2; CDR3aa: CATTGNTGELFF; CDR3nt: TGTGCCACTACAGGGAACACCGGGGAGCTGTTTTTT
abundance: few; v_gene: TRBV30; len: 14; d_gene: .; j_gene: TRBJ1-5; CDR3aa: CAWSVGQSGQPQHF; CDR3nt: TGTGCCTGGAGTGTCGGCCAGTCAGGTCAGCCCCAGCATTTT
abundance: once; v_gene: TRBV28; len: 13; d_gene: TRBD1; j_gene: TRBJ2-5; CDR3aa: CASSGGQQETQYF; CDR3nt: TGTGCCAGCAGTGGGGGACAGCAAGAGACCCAGTACTTC
abundance: .; v_gene: TRBV28; len: 16; d_gene: TRBD1; j_gene: TRBJ1-5; CDR3aa: CASSRDRPYSNQPQHF; CDR3nt: TGTGCCAGCAGTCGGGACAGGCCTTATAGCAATCAGCCCCAGCATTTT
abundance: .; v_gene: TRBV5-1; len: 15; d_gene: .; j_gene: TRBJ2-3; CDR3aa: CASSLAGMRTDTQYF; CDR3nt: TGCGCCAGCAGCTTGGCGGGAATGAGGACAGATACGCAGTATTTT
abundance: .; v_gene: TRBV4-1; len: 16; d_gene: .; j_gene: TRBJ1-2; CDR3aa: CASSQDSAGINYGYTF; CDR3nt: TGCGCCAGCAGCCAAGATAGTGCAGGAATTAACTATGGCTACACCTTC
abundance: once; v_gene: TRBV15; len: 12; d_gene: .; j_gene: TRBJ1-1; CDR3aa: CATSRDYTAAFF; CDR3nt: TGTGCCACCAGCAGAGATTACACTGCAGCTTTCTTT
abundance: once; v_gene: TRBV5-4; len: 17; d_gene: TRBD2; j_gene: TRBJ2-2; CDR3aa: CASSRGGGLGGTGELFF; CDR3nt: TGTGCCAGCTCCCGCGGGGGGGGACTAGGAGGGACCGGGGAGCTGTTTTTT
abundance: .; v_gene: TRBV28; len: 16; d_gene: .; j_gene: TRBJ1-5; CDR3aa: CASSLRVGRNNQPQHF; CDR3nt: TGTGCCAGCAGTTTAAGGGTAGGGCGAAACAATCAGCCCCAGCATTTT
abundance: .; v_gene: TRBV7-3; len: 13; d_gene: TRBD1; j_gene: TRBJ2-5; CDR3aa: CASSPDREETRYF; CDR3nt: TGTGCCAGCAGCCCGGACAGGGAAGAGACCCGGTACTTC
abundance: .; v_gene: TRBV2; len: 15; d_gene: .; j_gene: TRBJ1-5; CDR3aa: CATHWMERSNQPQHF; CDR3nt: TGTGCCACCCACTGGATGGAGCGTAGCAATCAGCCCCAGCATTTT
abundance: .; v_gene: TRBV27; len: 14; d_gene: .; j_gene: TRBJ2-1; CDR3aa: CASSLKGPYNEQFF; CDR3nt: TGTGCCAGCAGTTTAAAGGGACCCTACAATGAGCAGTTCTTC
abundance: .; v_gene: TRBV19; len: 19; d_gene: TRBD1; j_gene: TRBJ2-4; CDR3aa: CASSPARDRPNVRKNIQYF; CDR3nt: TGTGCCAGTAGTCCGGCCCGGGACAGGCCTAATGTGCGCAAAAACATTCAGTACTTC
abundance: .; v_gene: TRBV5-1; len: 14; d_gene: .; j_gene: TRBJ2-5; CDR3aa: CASSLGDTQETQYF; CDR3nt: TGCGCCAGCAGCTTAGGGGACACTCAAGAGACCCAGTACTTC
abundance: .; v_gene: TRBV5-5; len: 16; d_gene: TRBD1; j_gene: TRBJ2-7; CDR3aa: CASSFSFGTGPNEQYF; CDR3nt: TGTGCCAGCAGCTTCTCCTTCGGGACAGGGCCTAACGAGCAGTACTTC
abundance: .; v_gene: TRBV6-5; len: 16; d_gene: .; j_gene: TRBJ2-3; CDR3aa: CASSYGVTRVTDTQYF; CDR3nt: TGTGCCAGCAGTTACGGGGTGACTAGGGTTACAGATACGCAGTATTTT
abundance: .; v_gene: TRBV7-2; len: 12; d_gene: .; j_gene: TRBJ1-5; CDR3aa: CASAPFNQPQHF; CDR3nt: TGTGCCAGCGCCCCCTTCAATCAGCCCCAGCATTTT
abundance: once; v_gene: TRBV15; len: 15; d_gene: TRBD2; j_gene: TRBJ2-5; CDR3aa: CATSRGLAGVETQYF; CDR3nt: TGTGCCACCAGCAGAGGACTAGCGGGAGTAGAGACCCAGTACTTC
abundance: .; v_gene: TRBV9; len: 14; d_gene: .; j_gene: TRBJ1-2; CDR3aa: CASSLMKEGYGYTF; CDR3nt: TGTGCCAGCAGCCTCATGAAGGAAGGCTATGGCTACACCTTC
abundance: .; v_gene: TRBV4-2; len: 13; d_gene: .; j_gene: TRBJ2-2; CDR3aa: CASSQEPTGELFF; CDR3nt: TGTGCCAGCAGCCAAGAACCCACCGGGGAGCTGTTTTTT
abundance: .; v_gene: TRBV19; len: 14; d_gene: .; j_gene: TRBJ1-2; CDR3aa: CASSPGRRVGGYTF; CDR3nt: TGTGCCAGTAGTCCAGGCCGTAGGGTAGGTGGCTACACCTTC
abundance: .; v_gene: TRBV9; len: 16; d_gene: TRBD2; j_gene: TRBJ2-7; CDR3aa: CASSVEGTSDHYEQYF; CDR3nt: TGTGCCAGCAGCGTAGAAGGGACTAGCGACCACTACGAGCAGTACTTC
abundance: .; v_gene: TRBV25-1; len: 16; d_gene: .; j_gene: TRBJ1-5; CDR3aa: CASSGAGVGRNQPQHF; CDR3nt: TGTGCCAGCAGTGGTGCCGGAGTCGGGCGCAATCAGCCCCAGCATTTT